A single sample gave rise to the 5 T cell receptor beta chains below, sequenced in a study of shared clonotypes between healthy human individuals. Sequencing used immunoSEQ multiplex PCR; TCRdb keeps in-frame clones, though not all of them. The data contain a few million clones, more than 85% of them singletons. The sample taken for sequencing was naive CD4+ T cells from PBMCs. The subset denotes: CD45RA+ positively selected. The source of these receptors is a man younger than 35 in good health. Some clones in this sample may be carry-over from other donors' samples.

As to this clone: Other DNA variants within this sample encode the same CDR3. The chain has TRBV9 and TRBJ2-2; D call uncertain. In germline, CDR1 is SGDLS, CDR2 YYNGEE. The CDR3 spans 12 residues. Trimming removed 2 bases at V and 4 bases at J, with 3 bases between. CDR3 nucleotides: TGTGCCAGCAGCGTCGCCACCGGGGAGCTGTTTTTT. This encodes CASSVATGELFF.

This clone was picked up one time. The chain has TRBV5-1 and TRBJ2-1, with 8 nucleotides matching TRBD2. The CDR3 has 18 residues. V lost 0 bases to trimming and J lost 0 bases; unmatched junction nucleotides: 8. CDR1 is SGHRS, CDR2 YFSETQ, per germline. Written as DNA, the CDR3 is TGCGCCAGCAGCTTGGCGGGAGGGCTCTCTAGCTCCTACAATGAGCAGTTCTTC. It is translated as CASSLAGGLSSSYNEQFF.

The CDR3 DNA follows: TGCGCCAGCAGCTTCGAACAAGAGACCCAGTACTTC. Translating gives CASSFEQETQYF. This sequence joins TRBV5-1 and TRBJ2-5; no reliable D call. Germline V gene sequence: CDR1 SGHRS, CDR2 YFSETQ. The CDR3 is 12 residues long. Trimming took 2 bases from V and 2 from J, leaving 4 bases between them.

V usage is TRBV5-1 and J usage is TRBJ1-2, with D perhaps TRBD1 (5 bases). Germline CDR1 SGHRS, CDR2 YFSETQ. This CDR3 has 14 residues. The V gene lost 3 bases and the J gene lost 8 bases, with 17 bases spanning the gap. The CDR3 region is CASSSSPRDRGYTF. CDR3 coding DNA: TGCGCCAGCAGCTCGTCCCCCAGGGACCGAGGCTACACCTTC. The full variable domain, rest sourced from reference TRBV5-1 and TRBJ1-2, is KAGVTQTPRYLIKTRGQQVTLSCSPISGHRSVSWYQQTPGQGLQFLFEYFSETQRNKGNFPGRFSGRQFSNSRSEMNVSTLELGDSALYLCASSSSPRDRGYTFGSGTRLTVV.

CDR3 bases: TGTGCCAGCAGCTCCGGACTAGCGGGAGGGGAAGAGACCCAGTACTTC. Translated: CASSSGLAGGEETQYF. J is TRBJ2-5 and V is TRBV7-3, with 15 bases that match TRBD2. Germline CDR1 is SGHTA and CDR2 is FQGTGA. J gave up 3 bases and V 4 bases, and 3 bases lay outside the gene matches. This CDR3 contains 16 residues.